The T cell receptor (beta chain) described here comes from a study of blood T cell repertoires in COVID-19. The protocol was immunoSEQ multiplex PCR, while the TCRdb copy is restricted to in-frame clones and leaves out a portion. The sample yields about 160,000 clones, approximately 84% seen once. Between the trimmed V and J ends, which lost 3 bases and 3 bases, there was a span of 8 bases. Germline assignment: CDR1 SQVTM and CDR2 ANQGSEA. The CDR3 is 12 amino acids. Material: peripheral blood. This receptor was identified in a woman of 80 years or more with acute or convalescent COVID-19. J is TRBJ1-2 and V is TRBV29-1; D unclear. The CDR3 region is CSVDFTDYGYTF. Here the CDR3 DNA reads TGCAGCGTTGATTTTACAGACTATGGCTACACCTTC. Together with reference TRBV29-1 and TRBJ1-2, the CDR3 gives the full variable domain: SAVISQKPSRDICQRGTSLTIQCQVDSQVTMMFWYRQQPGQSLTLIATANQGSEATYESGFVIDKFPISRPNLTFSTLTVSNMSPEDSSIYLCSVDFTDYGYTFGSGTRLTVV.